This TCR beta chain originates from a study of T-cell memory formation after mild COVID-19 (dated by TCRdb to about 2021). With regard to the full study: Most TCR sequence clusters were specific to one of the two donors. T-cell clones expanding and contracting after mild COVID-19 in two donors were tracked by longitudinal TCRalpha and TCRbeta repertoire sequencing. The cohort was made up of two young adult volunteers, one female and one male, who were previously healthy. Overall study results and their limits: The study covered only two mild cases, and larger cohorts including severe cases with pre-infection samples were considered necessary. Whether the second-wave clones peaking on day 37 were SARS-CoV-2 specific was not confirmed. Some responding clones were detected in pre-infection memory, suggesting pre-existing cross-reactive memory T cells joined the SARS-CoV-2 response. Contracting CD4+ clones appeared mostly in the CM and EM memory subsets, whereas CD8+ clones were enriched in EMRA. Clones that contracted from day 15 to 85 showed balanced CD4/CD8 phenotypes, whereas a second wave of clones that expanded from day 15 to 37 leaned towards CD4+.

Trimming takes 2 bases off V and 8 bases off J; junction bases not matched to a gene: 6. The CDR3 starts with the cysteine, ends with the phenylalanine, and has 14 residues. Only the CDR3 region is kept as DNA, spanning 42 bases read in frame from base 1. Reading the germline V gene gives CDR1 SGHRS and CDR2 YFSETQ. A word on this clonotype: No cognate antigen has been identified for it. No much larger clone is present one base from it, and per-base qualities are unavailable.

Ficoll-Paque density gradient centrifugation was used to isolate PBMCs. TCRdb lists the instrument as Illumina NovaSeq 6000. TCRalpha and TCRbeta cDNA libraries were constructed by 5'RACE with constant-segment primers, with sample barcodes and unique molecular identifiers being introduced. RNA was extracted from every sample with Trizol reagent. The libraries were amplified in two PCR steps, and the second step added a second sample barcode and Illumina TruSeq adapters. Sequencing of the libraries was done on an Illumina NovaSeq, producing 2 x 150 bp paired-end reads. Per the authors' processing: The reads were demultiplexed and collapsed into UMI-guided consensus sequences using migec v1.2.7. Using mixcr v2.1.11, the UMI consensuses were aligned to TRA and TRB V and J templates and assembled into clonotypes. A clonotype was counted as expanded or contracted only if both edgeR and NoisET called the change significant, with noise models trained on biological replicates. edgeR calls used a false discovery rate-adjusted p below 0.01 and a log2 fold-change threshold of 1. As an exploratory analysis of dynamics, PCA with hierarchical clustering was applied to max-normalized trajectories of the 1000 most abundant clonotypes. Separately sequenced CD4+ and CD8+ repertoires were used to assign the CD4 or CD8 phenotype of responding clones. TCRdb's own reprocessing of the public reads used fastp at Q25 and MiXCR and kept productive beta chains. Rows merge per CDR3 protein into single entries with the most common DNA and genes. Clone size and V and J calls follow TCRdb, not the original study. The sample yields 120,000 to 150,000 distinct CDR3 sequences; under 25% were counted once. Jointly, the top ten make up about 2% of the sample.

The sequence joins TRBV5-1 to TRBJ2-1; the junction holds 8 bases that match TRBD2. The sample taken for sequencing was PBMCs or a T cell subset sorted from them (not recorded which). The origin of this receptor is an adult woman who had mild COVID-19 (a few samples of this study predate the infection). The sample titles of this study are shuffled in the database, so cell type and time point are left out; the donor was told from shared clones. The CDR3 region has the sequence CASSFPSGSYEQFF. The bases are TGCGCCAGCAGCTTCCCTAGCGGGTCCTATGAGCAGTTCTTC. Here the CDR3 is joined to the reference TRBV5-1 and TRBJ2-1 genes, and the full variable domain is: KAGVTQTPRYLIKTRGQQVTLSCSPISGHRSVSWYQQTPGQGLQFLFEYFSETQRNKGNFPGRFSGRQFSNSRSEMNVSTLELGDSALYLCASSFPSGSYEQFFGPGTRLTVL.